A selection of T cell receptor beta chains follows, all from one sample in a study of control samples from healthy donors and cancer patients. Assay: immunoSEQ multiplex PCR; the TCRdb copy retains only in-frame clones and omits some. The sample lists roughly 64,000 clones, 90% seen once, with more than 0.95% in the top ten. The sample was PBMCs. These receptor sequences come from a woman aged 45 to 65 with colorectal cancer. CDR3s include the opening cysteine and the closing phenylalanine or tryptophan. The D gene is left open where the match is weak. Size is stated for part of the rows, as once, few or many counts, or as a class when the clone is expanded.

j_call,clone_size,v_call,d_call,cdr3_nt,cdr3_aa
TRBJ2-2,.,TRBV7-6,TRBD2,TGTGCCGGAAGCGGGAGTCGTACCGGGGAGCTGTTTTTT,CAGSGSRTGELFF
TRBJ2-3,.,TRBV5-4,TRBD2,TGTGCCAGCAGCTCGGGTCTAGCGGTAATTAGCACAGATACGCAGTATTTT,CASSSGLAVISTDTQYF
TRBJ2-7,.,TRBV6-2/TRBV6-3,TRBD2,TGTGCCAGCAGTTACAGGACTAGCGGAAAGTACGAGCAGTACTTC,CASSYRTSGKYEQYF
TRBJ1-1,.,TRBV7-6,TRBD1,TGTGCCAGCAGCTTAGCACCGACAGGGGCCGTCACTGAAGCTTTCTTT,CASSLAPTGAVTEAFF
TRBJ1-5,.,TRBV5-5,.,TGTGCCAGCAGCTTCGGGGAAAATCAGCCCCAGCATTTT,CASSFGENQPQHF
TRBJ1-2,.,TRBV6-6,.,TGTGCCAGCAGTTACTCGGCCTCAGCGGGCCGTGGCTACACCTTC,CASSYSASAGRGYTF
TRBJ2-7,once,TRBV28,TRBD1,TGTGCCAGCAGTTTATCCTCAGGGGGTGTCTACGAGCAGTACTTC,CASSLSSGGVYEQYF
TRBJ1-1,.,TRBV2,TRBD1,TGTGCCAGCAGCCCTAAGACAGGGGGGAACACTGAAGCTTTCTTT,CASSPKTGGNTEAFF
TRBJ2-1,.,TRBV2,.,TGTGCCAGCAGTGAATGGGTGGGAGACAATGAGCAGTTCTTC,CASSEWVGDNEQFF
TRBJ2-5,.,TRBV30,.,TGTGCCTGGAGTGTAGGTAAAGAGACCCAGTACTTC,CAWSVGKETQYF
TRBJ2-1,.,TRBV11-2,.,TGTGCCAGCAGCTTAAAGTGGGGCGGCCGCTACAATGAGCAGTTCTTC,CASSLKWGGRYNEQFF
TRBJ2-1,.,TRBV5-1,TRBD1,TGCGCCAGCAGCCCGGGACAGGGGATCGATGAGCAGTTCTTC,CASSPGQGIDEQFF
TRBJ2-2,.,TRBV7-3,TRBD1,TGTGCCAGCGGGAACAGGGGGCGAGGAACCGGGGAGCTGTTTTTT,CASGNRGRGTGELFF
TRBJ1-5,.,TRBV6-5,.,TGTGCCAGCACATTGTCCTACCTCACCAACCAGCCCCAGCATTTT,CASTLSYLTNQPQHF
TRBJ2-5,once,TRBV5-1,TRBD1,TGCGCCAGCAGCTTTGAGACAGGGATTCAAGAGACCCAGTACTTC,CASSFETGIQETQYF
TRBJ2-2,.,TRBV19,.,TGTGCCAGTAGTATCGGGGGAGTTAACGGGGAGCTGTTTTTT,CASSIGGVNGELFF
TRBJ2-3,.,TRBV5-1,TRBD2,TGCGCCAGCAGCACCCAGCGGGGTGTTCAAGGTACGCAGTATTTT,CASSTQRGVQGTQYF
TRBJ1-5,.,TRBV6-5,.,TGTGCCAGCAGTTACTCGAGGGGAAATGACCAGCCCCAGCATTTT,CASSYSRGNDQPQHF
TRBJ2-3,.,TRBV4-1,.,TGCGCCAGCAGCCAAGTCTCAGATACGCAGTATTTT,CASSQVSDTQYF
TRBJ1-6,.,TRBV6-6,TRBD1,TGTGCCAGCACCAGAGGACAGGGACCCGGCCCCCTCCACTTT,CASTRGQGPGPLHF
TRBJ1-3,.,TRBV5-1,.,TGCGCCAGCAGAACAGACGGAAATCCTGGAAACACCATATATTTT,CASRTDGNPGNTIYF
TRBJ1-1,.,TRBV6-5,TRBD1,TGTGCCAGCAGGGACAGGGTCTCTGAAGCTTTCTTT,CASRDRVSEAFF
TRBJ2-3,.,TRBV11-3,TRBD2,TGTGCCAGCAGCCTTAGCGGGAGGGCCTCAGATACGCAGTATTTT,CASSLSGRASDTQYF
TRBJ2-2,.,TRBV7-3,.,TGTGCCAGCAGCTTAACGGGGGTCACCGGGGAGCTGTTTTTT,CASSLTGVTGELFF
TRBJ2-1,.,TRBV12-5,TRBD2,TGTGCTAGTGGTTTCGGCGGGGGGGCCGGTGAGCAGTTCTTC,CASGFGGGAGEQFF
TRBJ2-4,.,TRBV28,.,TGTGCCAGCAGTTCGCTATTAGCCAAAAACATTCAGTACTTC,CASSSLLAKNIQYF
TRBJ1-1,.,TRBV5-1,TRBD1,TGCGCCAGCAGCCCTGGTGGGACAGGGCGGTGGACTGAAGCTTTCTTT,CASSPGGTGRWTEAFF
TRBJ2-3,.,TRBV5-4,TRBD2,TGTACCTCGGGGGGTAGCACAGATACGCAGTATTTT,CTSGGSTDTQYF
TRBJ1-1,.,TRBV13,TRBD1,TGTGCCAGCGCGGGGACAGGGAACACTGAAGCTTTCTTT,CASAGTGNTEAFF
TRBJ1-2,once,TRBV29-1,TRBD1,TGTAGCATGGGACAGGGGCCCTTTGGCTACACCTTC,CSMGQGPFGYTF
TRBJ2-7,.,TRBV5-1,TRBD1,TGCGCCAGCAGCTTCCAACAGGGGGCCTACGAGCAGTACTTC,CASSFQQGAYEQYF
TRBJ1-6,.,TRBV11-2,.,TGTGCCAGCAGCCCGGACCCCGGGGGTCGTTCACCCCTCCACTTT,CASSPDPGGRSPLHF
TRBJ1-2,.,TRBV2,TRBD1,TGTGCCAGCAGGGGACAGGGGATAACTGGCTATGGCTACACCTTC,CASRGQGITGYGYTF
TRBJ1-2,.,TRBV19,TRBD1,TGTGCCAGTAGTGAGGGGGCCTATGGCTACACCTTC,CASSEGAYGYTF
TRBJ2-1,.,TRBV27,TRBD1,TGTGCCAGCAGTTTCAGACAGGGGCACAATGAGCAGTTCTTC,CASSFRQGHNEQFF
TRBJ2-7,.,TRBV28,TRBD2,TGTGCCACAAGGTCGGGCGGGAGGGCTTACGAGCAGTACTTC,CATRSGGRAYEQYF
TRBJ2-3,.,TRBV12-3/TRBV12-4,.,TGTGCCAGCAGTTTAACTCGGGGAGATACGCAGTATTTT,CASSLTRGDTQYF
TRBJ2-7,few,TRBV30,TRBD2,TGTGCCTGGCAAATCGCTAGCGGGAGCTACGAGCAGTACTTC,CAWQIASGSYEQYF
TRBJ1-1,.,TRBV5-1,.,TGCGCCAGCAGCTCACGGGGGTCCCCCCCTGAAGCTTTCTTT,CASSSRGSPPEAFF
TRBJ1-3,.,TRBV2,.,TGTGCCAGCAGTGAATCGGCCCGGAACACCATATATTTT,CASSESARNTIYF
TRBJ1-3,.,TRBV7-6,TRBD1,TGTGCCAGCAGCTTAAAGCGGACAGGGGCCAGTGGAAACACCATATATTTT,CASSLKRTGASGNTIYF
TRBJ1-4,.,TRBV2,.,TGTGCCAGCACTGTCTCTCCGGGGGGGACTAATGAAAAACTGTTTTTT,CASTVSPGGTNEKLFF
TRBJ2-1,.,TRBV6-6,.,TGTGCCAGCAGTTACAGGGCAGGGTGGAATGAGCAGTTCTTC,CASSYRAGWNEQFF
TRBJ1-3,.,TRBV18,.,TGTGCCAGCTCACCACTGGATTCCAGAAACACCATATATTTT,CASSPLDSRNTIYF
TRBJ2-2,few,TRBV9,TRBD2,TGTGCCAGCAGCGTAGGGCGGGGGAGCTCCGGGGAGCTGTTTTTT,CASSVGRGSSGELFF
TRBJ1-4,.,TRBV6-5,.,TGTGCCAGCAGGGGGGGCTTCGCAACTAATGAAAAACTGTTTTTT,CASRGGFATNEKLFF